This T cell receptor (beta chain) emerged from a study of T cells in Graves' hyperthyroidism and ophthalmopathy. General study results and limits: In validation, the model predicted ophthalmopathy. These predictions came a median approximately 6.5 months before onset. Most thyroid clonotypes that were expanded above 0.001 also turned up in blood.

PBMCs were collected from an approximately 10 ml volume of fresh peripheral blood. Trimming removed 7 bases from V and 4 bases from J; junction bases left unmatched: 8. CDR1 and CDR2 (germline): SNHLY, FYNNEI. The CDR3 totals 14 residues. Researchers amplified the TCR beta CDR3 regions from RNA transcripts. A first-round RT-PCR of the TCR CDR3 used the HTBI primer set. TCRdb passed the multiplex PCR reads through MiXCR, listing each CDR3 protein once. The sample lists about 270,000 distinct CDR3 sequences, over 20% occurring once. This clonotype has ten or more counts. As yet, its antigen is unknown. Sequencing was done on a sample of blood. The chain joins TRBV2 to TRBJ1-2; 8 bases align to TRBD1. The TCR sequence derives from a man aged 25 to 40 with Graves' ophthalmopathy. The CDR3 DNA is TGTGCCAGCAATGGACAGGGAACTTCCTATGGCTACACCTTC. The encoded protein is CASNGQGTSYGYTF.